These 11 T cell receptor beta chains were sequenced from one sample in a study of blood T cell repertoires in COVID-19. Assay: immunoSEQ multiplex PCR; the TCRdb copy retains only in-frame clones and omits some. Among fewer than 200,000 clones listed, over 75% were seen once. Material for sequencing was peripheral blood. The receptors shown here come from a man between 35 and 55 years old with active or convalescent COVID-19.

This chain links TRBV10-3 with TRBJ2-2; 8 nucleotides match TRBD2. V shed 0 bases and J 4 bases; nucleotides not matched to a gene: 10. The CDR3 runs to 18 residues. Germline-derived CDR1 and CDR2 are ENHRY and SYGVKD. The CDR3 coding sequence is TGTGCCATCAGTGAGTCGACGGCGGGGGGCCGGGGCACCGGGGAGCTGTTTTTT. This translates into CAISESTAGGRGTGELFF.

J is TRBJ2-1 and V is TRBV11-2; possible D gene TRBD2, 6 bases. CDR1 SGHAT and CDR2 FQNNGV come from the germline V gene. The V end was cut by 5 bases, the J end by 1 base, with 15 bases between. This CDR3 has 16 residues. CDR3 in amino acids: CASSPRRDSSYNEQFF. The CDR3 bases are TGTGCCAGCAGCCCACGCCGGGACTCGTCCTACAATGAGCAGTTCTTC.

This chain uses TRBV15 with TRBJ1-5; TRBD1 matches at 7 bases. The V gene's germline CDR1 is LNHNV and CDR2 YYDKDF (reference sequence). The length of the CDR3 is 15 residues. The V and J ends lost 0 bases and 7 bases, in that order; junction bases with no gene match: 6. This CDR3 reads CATSRDKGALQPQHF. The CDR3 DNA sequence: TGTGCCACCAGCAGAGACAAGGGGGCATTACAGCCCCAGCATTTT.

The rearrangement links TRBV27 to TRBJ1-1; maybe TRBD1 (6 bases). V was cut by 5 bases and J by 1 base, with 11 bases left in between. In germline, CDR1 is MNHEY, CDR2 SMNVEV (reference sequence). CDR3 length: 14 amino acids. In nucleotides, the CDR3 is TGTGCCAGCAGTCTAGGACAGAGGAACACTGAAGCTTTCTTT. Translated, it gives CASSLGQRNTEAFF.

The chain couples TRBV9 to TRBJ1-6; D is ambiguous. The CDR3 runs to 15 residues. The V and J ends lost 5 bases and 9 bases respectively, with 18 bases between them. Germline V lookup: CDR1 SGDLS, CDR2 YYNGEE. In nucleotides, the CDR3 is TGTGCCAGCAGTGTTGGGGAGACGGACGGTTCACCCCTCCACTTT. Translation: CASSVGETDGSPLHF. Variable domain in full (rest from reference TRBV9 and TRBJ1-6): DSGVTQTPKHLITATGQRVTLRCSPRSGDLSVYWYQQSLDQGLQFLIQYYNGEERAKGNILERFSAQQFPDLHSELNLSSLELGDSALYFCASSVGETDGSPLHFGNGTRLTVT.

The V and J genes are TRBV4-1 and TRBJ1-1; maybe TRBD1 (6 bases). CDR3 size: 16 residues. V gave up 0 bases and J gave up 1 base, with 12 bases separating them. Germline lookup yields CDR1 MGHRA and CDR2 YSYEKL. The CDR3 sequence is CASSQERGHSNTEAFF. The CDR3 nucleotides read TGCGCCAGCAGCCAAGAGAGGGGACACTCGAACACTGAAGCTTTCTTT.

The gene calls are TRBV3-1 (or the pseudogene TRBV3-2) and TRBJ2-5, with 7 bases that match TRBD1. The germline V gene has CDR1 LGHDT and CDR2 YNNKEL (reference sequence). V shed 4 bases, J shed 7 bases, and the junction held 12 bases outside the gene matches. The CDR3 consists of 15 residues. In DNA form, the CDR3 reads TGTGCCAGCAGCCCCCGCGACAGGGACCTCGGGACCCAGTACTTC. Translation gives CASSPRDRDLGTQYF.

The chain joins TRBV7-8 to TRBJ2-1, with 9 bases identical to TRBD2. This CDR3 contains 17 residues. Germline V lookup: CDR1 SGHVS, CDR2 FQNEAQ. Unmatched junction bases numbered 7, after V lost 0 bases and J lost 4 bases. The chain's CDR3 is CASSLARAAGGYNEQFF. For the CDR3, the DNA is TGTGCCAGCAGCTTAGCGCGGGCAGCGGGGGGTTACAATGAGCAGTTCTTC. Supplemented by reference TRBV7-8 and TRBJ2-1, the full variable domain reads GAGVSQSPRYKVAKRGQDVALRCDPISGHVSLFWYQQALGQGPEFLTYFQNEAQLDKSGLPSDRFFAERPEGSVSTLKIQRTQQEDSAVYLCASSLARAAGGYNEQFFGPGTRLTVL.

This chain joins TRBV19 and TRBJ2-7; TRBD2 is a possible D gene (6 bases). This CDR3 is built from 14 residues. The germline gives CDR1 LNHDA, CDR2 SQIVND (reference sequence). Trimming took off 5 bases at V and 2 bases at J, with 13 bases between the two ends. CDR3 in DNA: TGTGCCAGTAGTGGAGGGGACCGTCCCTACGAGCAGTACTTC. Protein: CASSGGDRPYEQYF.

This chain connects TRBV28 to TRBJ1-5, with 7 bases that match TRBD1. Germline V gene lookup returns CDR1 MDHEN and CDR2 SYDVKM. The CDR3 has 15 residues. The junction had 6 bases not matched to a gene; V was cut back by 5 bases and J by 2 bases. Written as DNA, the CDR3 is TGTGCCAGCAGTCCCAGGGGGAACGGCAATCAGCCCCAGCATTTT. This encodes CASSPRGNGNQPQHF.

The chain carries TRBV3-1 (or the pseudogene TRBV3-2) and TRBJ2-7, with 7 bases identical to TRBD1. This CDR3 has 16 amino acids. Per the germline V gene, CDR1 is LGHDT and CDR2 is YNNKEL (reference sequence). V shed 0 bases, J shed 0 bases, and the junction held 5 bases outside the gene matches. The DNA for the CDR3 is TGTGCCAGCAGCCAAGATCAAGGGACAGTCTCCTACGAGCAGTACTTC. Translating it yields CASSQDQGTVSYEQYF.